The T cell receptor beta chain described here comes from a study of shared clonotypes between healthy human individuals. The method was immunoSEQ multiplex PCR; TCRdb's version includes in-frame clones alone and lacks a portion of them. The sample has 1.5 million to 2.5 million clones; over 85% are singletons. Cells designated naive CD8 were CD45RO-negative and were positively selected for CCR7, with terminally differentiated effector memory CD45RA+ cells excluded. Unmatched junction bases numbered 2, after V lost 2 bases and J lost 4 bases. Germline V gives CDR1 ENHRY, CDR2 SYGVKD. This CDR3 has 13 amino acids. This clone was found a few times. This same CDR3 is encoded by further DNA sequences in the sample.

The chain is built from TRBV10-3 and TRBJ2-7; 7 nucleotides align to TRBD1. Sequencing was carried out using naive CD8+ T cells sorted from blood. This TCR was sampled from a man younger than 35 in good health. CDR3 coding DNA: TGTGCCATCAGTGAGGGCAGGGGGTACGAGCAGTACTTC. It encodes CAISEGRGYEQYF.